This entry concerns a single T cell receptor beta chain. Its antigen remains unidentified. Via MiXCR, TCRdb re-called the reads, giving one row per CDR3 protein. This table holds some 310,000 distinct CDR3 sequences, more than 20% found once. The sample is drawn from a study of T cell repertoires in cytomegalovirus infection. Study-level background: Epitope selection comprised recently identified HLA-C-restricted CMV epitopes and well-studied HLA-B-restricted CMV epitopes. Public TCR beta signatures provided an indication of both CMV infection and a matching HLA type.

Germline CDR1 reads LNHDA; CDR2 reads SQIVND (reference sequence). The CDR3 loop spans 15 amino acids. V lost 6 bases and J lost 6; bases outside the gene matches: 9. The source is a human donor in good health (CMV status not recorded). Some clones in this sample may be carry-over from other donors' samples. The source was cultured PBMCs, collected from culture after CMV antigen stimulation. This chain joins TRBV19 and TRBJ2-1; TRBD1 aligns across 9 bases. For the CDR3, the DNA is TGTGCCAGTAGCCTTGCCCGGGACAGGGTCAATGAGCAGTTCTTC. It is translated as CASSLARDRVNEQFF.